Presented here are 3 T cell receptor beta chains from one specimen sequenced in a study of blood T cells in healthy people across ages. For the second PCR, which ran for about 6 to 11 cycles, a sample-barcoded 5' primer and a J-beta primer mix were used. TCRdb re-derived calls from the 5' RACE reads in MiXCR, one entry per CDR3 protein. Seen here are 1,500,000 or so distinct CDR3 sequences, approximately 43% observed once, and the top ten hold about 4%. The sequenced material came from blood. The receptors shown here come from a woman younger than 30 in good health.

The rearrangement links TRBV20-1 to TRBJ2-5; the D is unclear. This CDR3 comprises 12 residues. From germline, CDR1 is DFQATT and CDR2 SNEGSKA (reference sequence). Trimming removed 1 base from V and 5 bases from J, with 8 bases in between. This CDR3 reads CSARGHPETQYF. The DNA of the CDR3 is TGCAGTGCTAGAGGACATCCGGAGACCCAGTACTTC.

The J gene is TRBJ2-2, the V gene TRBV27, with D maybe TRBD2 (6 bases). This CDR3 is built from 13 residues. V was clipped by 5 bases and J by 7 bases, with 11 bases between them. Germline assignment: CDR1 MNHEY and CDR2 SMNVEV (reference sequence). CDR3 residues: CASSRGTGGELFF. CDR3 DNA: TGTGCCAGCAGTCGGGGGACCGGCGGGGAGCTGTTTTTT.

DNA of the CDR3: TGTGCCAGCAGTACGACAGGGTTGTACGAGCAGTACTTC. Amino acids: CASSTTGLYEQYF. The chain has TRBV28 and TRBJ2-4, with TRBD1 matching 7 bases. Matching the DNA end better, TRBJ2-7 makes the J call doubtful. Germline CDR1 and CDR2: MDHEN and SYDVKM. CDR3 length: 13 amino acids.